These 18 T cell receptor beta chains share one sample of origin, sequenced in a study of radiation and T cells in renal cell carcinoma. Time point: baseline pretreatment blood. Treatment given: 15 Gy SBRT to primary tumor, nephrectomy 4 weeks later. Using immunoSEQ multiplex PCR, the repertoire was profiled, and TCRdb retains in-frame clones only, with some absent. The profile shows approximately 140,000 clones, roughly nine tenths of them singletons. Material: blood, obtained from a patient whose treatment included radiotherapy and nephrectomy. These receptors were taken from a woman aged 70-85 years with renal cell carcinoma.

The chain combines TRBV7-3 with TRBJ2-1, with 8 positions matching TRBD1. The V and J ends lost 1 base and 7 bases, in that order; junction bases with no gene match: 6. The CDR3 has 15 residues. The V gene's germline CDR1 is SGHTA and CDR2 FQGTGA. CDR3 protein: CASSLSPGGVNEQFF. The CDR3 nucleotides are TGTGCCAGCAGCTTAAGCCCAGGGGGCGTGAATGAGCAGTTCTTC.

The genes are TRBV6-1 and TRBJ1-5, with 8 bases fitting TRBD1. The V gene's germline CDR1 is MNHNS and CDR2 SASEGT. The junction had 5 bases not matched to a gene; V was cut back by 5 bases and J by 5 bases. This CDR3 is built from 14 residues. CDR3 DNA: TGTGCCAGCAGTAGACAGGGGATTTATCAGCCCCAGCATTTT. Amino acid sequence: CASSRQGIYQPQHF.

The chain recombines TRBV9 with TRBJ1-2; D gene unclear. Germline V lookup: CDR1 SGDLS, CDR2 YYNGEE. This CDR3 has 15 amino acids. The ends were cut back, 0 bases at V and 2 bases at J, with 11 bases in the middle. CDR3 sequence: CASSVEGFGNYGYTF. CDR3 DNA: TGTGCCAGCAGCGTAGAAGGGTTCGGGAACTATGGCTACACCTTC.

The genes are TRBV18 and TRBJ2-2; D not resolved. The V and J ends lost 6 bases and 5 bases respectively, with 10 bases between them. This CDR3 region has 13 residues. CDR1 is KGHSH and CDR2 is LQKENI in the germline V gene. The CDR3 nucleotides are TGTGCCAGCTCTCCAGACTTGACCGGGGAGCTGTTTTTT. Amino acids: CASSPDLTGELFF.

This sequence joins TRBV19 and TRBJ1-1, with 12 nucleotides matching TRBD1. CDR1 and CDR2 from the germline V gene are LNHDA and SQIVND (reference sequence). The J segment lost 5 bases and the V segment lost 5 bases, leaving 12 bases of the junction unmatched. The length of the CDR3 is 17 residues. CDR3 nucleotides: TGTGCCAGTAGTTCGCCCGGGACAGGGGGCCTTGGGACTGAAGCTTTCTTT. Translated, it gives CASSSPGTGGLGTEAFF.

This clone appeared a few times. This rearrangement joins TRBV30 to TRBJ1-5; D not certain. Between the trimmed V and J ends, which lost 5 bases and 4 bases, there was a span of 12 bases. CDR3 size: 13 residues. Germline V CDR1 and CDR2: GTSNPN, SVGIG (reference sequence). The CDR3 DNA is TGTGCCTGGTCAGGAGGGAGTAATCAGCCCCAGCATTTT. It encodes CAWSGGSNQPQHF.

Written as DNA, the CDR3 is TGTGCCAGCACCTTCACCGGGACAGGGTCTTACTATGGCTACACCTTC. It codes for CASTFTGTGSYYGYTF. V and J are TRBV9 and TRBJ1-2; 9 positions match TRBD1. The ends lost 6 bases at V and 3 bases at J; junction bases unmatched: 12. The CDR3 runs to 16 residues. The V gene's germline CDR1 is SGDLS and CDR2 YYNGEE.

The chain employs TRBV7-3 and TRBJ1-6; D uncertain. Trimming took 4 bases from V and 10 from J, leaving 11 bases between them. The germline gives CDR1 SGHTA, CDR2 FQGTGA. The CDR3 extends over 13 amino acids. Here the CDR3 reads CASSSKGGSPLHF. CDR3 DNA sequence: TGTGCCAGCAGCTCCAAAGGTGGGTCACCCCTCCACTTT.

The V and J genes are TRBV7-2 and TRBJ1-5; the match to TRBD1 covers 7 bases. This CDR3 spans 15 amino acids. The germline V gene has CDR1 SGHTA and CDR2 FQGNSA. V was pared by 5 bases and J by 6 bases, with 10 bases of the junction left unmatched. In nucleotides, the CDR3 is TGTGCCAGCAGCCCGGCGGCAGGGGGAACTCAGCCCCAGCATTTT. This encodes CASSPAAGGTQPQHF.

This chain joins TRBV9 and TRBJ2-5; D may be TRBD2 (5 bases). V lost 2 bases to trimming and J lost 1 base, with 15 bases between them. The CDR3 runs to 16 residues. Germline assignment: CDR1 SGDLS and CDR2 YYNGEE. The CDR3 reads CASSVTSFRGQETQYF. Written as DNA, the CDR3 is TGTGCCAGCAGCGTGACCTCTTTCCGGGGCCAAGAGACCCAGTACTTC.

J is TRBJ2-5 and V is TRBV5-4; D is uncertain. V was pared by 5 bases and J by 2 bases, with 10 bases between. The CDR3 length is 13 residues. The germline V gene has CDR1 SGHNT and CDR2 YYREEE (reference sequence). In DNA form, the CDR3 reads TGTGCCAGCAGTTTCCGACGACAAGAGACCCAGTACTTC. It encodes CASSFRRQETQYF. Full variable domain (rest looked up from reference TRBV5-4 and TRBJ2-5): ETGVTQSPTHLIKTRGQQVTLRCSSQSGHNTVSWYQQALGQGPQFIFQYYREEENGRGNFPPRFSGLQFPNYSSELNVNALELDDSALYLCASSFRRQETQYFGPGTRLLVL.

This clone appeared a single time. In DNA form, the CDR3 reads TGTGCCAGCAGCTTTGGTATACTTAGCTCCTACAATGAGCAGTTCTTC. Translated, it gives CASSFGILSSYNEQFF. The J gene is TRBJ2-1, the V gene TRBV7-9; D is unresolved. Trimming took 3 bases from V and 0 from J, leaving 12 bases between them. CDR1 is SEHNR, CDR2 FQNEAQ, per germline (reference sequence). The CDR3 has 16 amino acids.

The chain uses TRBV6-6 and TRBJ1-3, with D hard to call. Trimming stripped 1 base from V and 0 bases from J, with 10 bases between. The CDR3 extends over 16 amino acids. CDR1 and CDR2 from the germline V gene are MNHNY and SVGAGI (reference sequence). The CDR3 DNA reads as TGTGCCAGCAGTTACTGGCGGACGGGCTCTGGAAACACCATATATTTT. It yields the protein CASSYWRTGSGNTIYF.

This clone was found a few times. The chain links TRBV6-1 to TRBJ1-5; D perhaps matches TRBD1 (5 bases). The CDR3 is 14 amino acids. Germline CDR1 reads MNHNS; CDR2 reads SASEGT. Trimming removed 3 bases at V and 5 bases at J, with 11 bases between. CDR3 region: CASSEDNSHQPQHF. CDR3 DNA: TGTGCCAGCAGTGAGGACAATTCCCATCAGCCCCAGCATTTT.

The count of this clone is one. The chain is built from TRBV10-3 and TRBJ2-6; D is undetermined. V gave up 0 bases and J gave up 4 bases, with 4 bases separating them. The CDR3 contains 14 residues. CDR1 and CDR2 from the germline V gene are ENHRY and SYGVKD. CDR3 bases: TGTGCCATCAGTGAGTCGGGGGGGGCCAACGTCCTGACTTTC. Residues: CAISESGGANVLTF.

CDR3: CASSLGDRDSVDYTF. The CDR3 DNA follows: TGCGCCAGCAGCTTGGGGGACAGGGACTCGGTGGACTACACCTTC. The V call is TRBV5-1, the J call TRBJ1-2; 9 bases fit TRBD1. This CDR3 contains 15 residues. V was clipped by 0 bases and J by 10 bases; unmatched bases: 10. Looked up from germline, CDR1 is SGHRS and CDR2 is YFSETQ.

The chain couples TRBV19 to TRBJ2-5; 8 bases map to TRBD2. Germline V gives CDR1 LNHDA, CDR2 SQIVND (reference sequence). V lost 6 bases and J lost 5; bases outside the gene matches: 8. The CDR3 spans 14 residues. DNA for the CDR3: TGTGCCAGTAGCATCGGGGGGGCGAGGGAGACCCAGTACTTC. As protein: CASSIGGARETQYF.

Of note for this clone: At one of its ends the junction is not consistent with the germline gene, which may arise from a read error. The same CDR3 is also encoded by other DNA sequences in this sample. The V and J genes are TRBV7-9 and TRBJ2-3; TRBD1 matches at 8 bases. This CDR3 comprises 15 residues. The germline V gene has CDR1 SEHNR and CDR2 FQNEAQ (reference sequence). For the CDR3, the DNA is TGCGCCAGCAGCTCCCGACAGGGGCGCACAGATACGCAGTATTTT. It translates to CASSSRQGRTDTQYF.